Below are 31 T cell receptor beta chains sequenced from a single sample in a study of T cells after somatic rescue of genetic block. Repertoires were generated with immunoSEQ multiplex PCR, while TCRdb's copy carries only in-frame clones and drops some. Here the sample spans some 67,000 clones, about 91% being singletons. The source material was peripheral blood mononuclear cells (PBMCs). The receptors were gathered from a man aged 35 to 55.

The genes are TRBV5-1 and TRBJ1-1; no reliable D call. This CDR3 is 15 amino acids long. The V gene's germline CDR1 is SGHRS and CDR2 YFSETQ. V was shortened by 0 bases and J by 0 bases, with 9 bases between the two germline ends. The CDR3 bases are TGCGCCAGCAGCTTGGGAAGGACGGTGAACACTGAAGCTTTCTTT. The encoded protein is CASSLGRTVNTEAFF. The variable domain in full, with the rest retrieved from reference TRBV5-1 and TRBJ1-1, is KAGVTQTPRYLIKTRGQQVTLSCSPISGHRSVSWYQQTPGQGLQFLFEYFSETQRNKGNFPGRFSGRQFSNSRSEMNVSTLELGDSALYLCASSLGRTVNTEAFFGQGTRLTVV.

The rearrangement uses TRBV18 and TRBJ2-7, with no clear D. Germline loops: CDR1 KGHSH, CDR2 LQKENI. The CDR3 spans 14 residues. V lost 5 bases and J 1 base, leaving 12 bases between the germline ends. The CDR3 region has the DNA TGTGCCAGCTCAGCAGGTACCTTTTCCTACGAGCAGTACTTC. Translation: CASSAGTFSYEQYF.

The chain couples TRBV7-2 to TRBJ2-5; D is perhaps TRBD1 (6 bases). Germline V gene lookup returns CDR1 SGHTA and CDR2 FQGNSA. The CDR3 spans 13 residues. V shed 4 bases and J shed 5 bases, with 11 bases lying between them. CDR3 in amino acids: CASSSNRDETQYF. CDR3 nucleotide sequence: TGTGCCAGCAGCTCCAACAGGGATGAGACCCAGTACTTC.

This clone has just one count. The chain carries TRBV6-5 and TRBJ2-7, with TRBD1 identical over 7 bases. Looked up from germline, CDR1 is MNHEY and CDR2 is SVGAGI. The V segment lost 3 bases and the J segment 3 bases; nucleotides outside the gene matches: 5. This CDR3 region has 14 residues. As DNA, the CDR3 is TGTGCCAGCAGTTATACGGCAGGGGGCTACGAGCAGTACTTC. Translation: CASSYTAGGYEQYF.

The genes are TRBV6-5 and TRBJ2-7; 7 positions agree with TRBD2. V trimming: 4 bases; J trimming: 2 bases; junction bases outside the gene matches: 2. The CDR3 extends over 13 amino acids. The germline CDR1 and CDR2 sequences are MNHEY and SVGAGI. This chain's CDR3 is CASSSSGTYEQYF. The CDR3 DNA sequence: TGTGCCAGCAGTTCTAGCGGAACCTACGAGCAGTACTTC.

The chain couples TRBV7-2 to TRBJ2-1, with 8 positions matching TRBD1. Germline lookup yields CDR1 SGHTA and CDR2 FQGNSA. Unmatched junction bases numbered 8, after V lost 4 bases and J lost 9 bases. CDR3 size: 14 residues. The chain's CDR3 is CASSWTGKGTEQFF. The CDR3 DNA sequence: TGTGCCAGCAGCTGGACAGGGAAAGGCACTGAGCAGTTCTTC.

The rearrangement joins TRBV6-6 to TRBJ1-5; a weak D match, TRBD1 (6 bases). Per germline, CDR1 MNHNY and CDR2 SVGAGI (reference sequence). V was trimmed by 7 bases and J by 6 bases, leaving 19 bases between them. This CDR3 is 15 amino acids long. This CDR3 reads CASTLDAGAGQPQHF. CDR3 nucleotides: TGTGCCAGCACCCTCGACGCGGGGGCAGGTCAGCCCCAGCATTTT.

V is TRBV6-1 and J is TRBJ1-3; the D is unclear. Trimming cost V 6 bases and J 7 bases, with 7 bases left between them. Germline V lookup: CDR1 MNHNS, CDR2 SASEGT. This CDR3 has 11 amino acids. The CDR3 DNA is TGTGCCAGCAGGGACGGGAACACCATATATTTT. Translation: CASRDGNTIYF.

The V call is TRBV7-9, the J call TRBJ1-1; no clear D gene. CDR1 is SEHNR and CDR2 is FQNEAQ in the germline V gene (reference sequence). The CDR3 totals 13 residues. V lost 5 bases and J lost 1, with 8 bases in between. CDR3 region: CASSQQENTEAFF. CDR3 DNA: TGTGCCAGCAGCCAACAAGAGAACACTGAAGCTTTCTTT. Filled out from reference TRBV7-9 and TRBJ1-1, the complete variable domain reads DTGVSQNPRHKITKRGQNVTFRCDPISEHNRLYWYRQTLGQGPEFLTYFQNEAQLEKSRLLSDRFSAERPKGSFSTLEIQRTEQGDSAMYLCASSQQENTEAFFGQGTRLTVV.

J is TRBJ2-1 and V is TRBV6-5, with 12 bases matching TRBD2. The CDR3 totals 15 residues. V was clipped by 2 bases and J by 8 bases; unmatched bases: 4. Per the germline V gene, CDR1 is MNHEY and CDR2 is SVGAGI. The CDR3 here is CASSYAGTSGYEQFF. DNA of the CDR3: TGTGCCAGCAGTTACGCCGGGACTAGCGGGTATGAGCAGTTCTTC.

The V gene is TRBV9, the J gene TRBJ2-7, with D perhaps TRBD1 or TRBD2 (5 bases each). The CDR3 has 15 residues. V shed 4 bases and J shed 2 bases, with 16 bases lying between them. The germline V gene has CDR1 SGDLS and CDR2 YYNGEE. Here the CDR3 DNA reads TGTGCCAGCAGCCCAGAGGGCAGGGACGCCTACGAGCAGTACTTC. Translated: CASSPEGRDAYEQYF.

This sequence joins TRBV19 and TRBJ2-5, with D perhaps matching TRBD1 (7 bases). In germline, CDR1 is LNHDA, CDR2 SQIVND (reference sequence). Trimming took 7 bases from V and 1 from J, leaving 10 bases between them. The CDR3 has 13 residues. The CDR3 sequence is CASTGGFQETQYF. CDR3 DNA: TGTGCCAGTACAGGGGGGTTCCAAGAGACCCAGTACTTC. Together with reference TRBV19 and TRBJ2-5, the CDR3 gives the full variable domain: DGGITQSPKYLFRKEGQNVTLSCEQNLNHDAMYWYRQDPGQGLRLIYYSQIVNDFQKGDIAEGYSVSREKKESFPLTVTSAQKNPTAFYLCASTGGFQETQYFGPGTRLLVL.

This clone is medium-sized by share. CDR3 protein: CASSLEREDVEQYF. The CDR3 DNA reads TGTGCCAGCAGCTTGGAAAGGGAGGATGTCGAGCAGTACTTC. The rearrangement links TRBV5-4 to TRBJ2-7, with D possibly being TRBD2 (6 bases). Deletions cut 0 bases from V and 6 bases from J, with 13 bases between. CDR1 is SGHNT and CDR2 is YYREEE in the germline V gene (reference sequence). The CDR3 extends over 14 amino acids.

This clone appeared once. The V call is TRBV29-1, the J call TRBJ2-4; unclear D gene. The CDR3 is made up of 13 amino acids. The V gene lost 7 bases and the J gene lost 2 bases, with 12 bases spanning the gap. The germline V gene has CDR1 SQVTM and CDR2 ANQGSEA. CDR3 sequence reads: CSGTWGSKNIQYF. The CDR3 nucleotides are TGCAGCGGAACTTGGGGATCCAAAAACATTCAGTACTTC.

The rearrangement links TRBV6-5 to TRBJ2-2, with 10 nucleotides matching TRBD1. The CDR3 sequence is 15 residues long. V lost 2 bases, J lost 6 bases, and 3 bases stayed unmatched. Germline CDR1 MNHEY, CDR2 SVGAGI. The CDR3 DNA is TGTGCCAGCAGTTACGACAGGGGGCCGGCCGGGGAGCTGTTTTTT. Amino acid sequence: CASSYDRGPAGELFF.

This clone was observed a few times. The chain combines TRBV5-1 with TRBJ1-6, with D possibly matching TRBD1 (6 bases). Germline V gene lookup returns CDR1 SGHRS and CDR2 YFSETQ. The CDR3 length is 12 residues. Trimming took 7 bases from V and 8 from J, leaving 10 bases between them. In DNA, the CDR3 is TGCGCCAGCCAAGAGGGGGATTCACCCCTCCACTTT. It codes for CASQEGDSPLHF.

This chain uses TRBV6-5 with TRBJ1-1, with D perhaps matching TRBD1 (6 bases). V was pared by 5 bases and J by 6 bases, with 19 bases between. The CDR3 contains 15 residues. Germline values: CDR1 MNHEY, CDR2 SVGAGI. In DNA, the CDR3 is TGTGCCAGCAGTCCACCCGGGGGGGCAGGTGCTGAAGCTTTCTTT. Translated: CASSPPGGAGAEAFF.

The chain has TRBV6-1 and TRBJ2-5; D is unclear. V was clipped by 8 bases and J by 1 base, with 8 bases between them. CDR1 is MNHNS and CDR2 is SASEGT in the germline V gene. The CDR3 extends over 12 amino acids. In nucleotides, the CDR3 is TGTGCCAGCGCGCGACCCCAAGAGACCCAGTACTTC. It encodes CASARPQETQYF.

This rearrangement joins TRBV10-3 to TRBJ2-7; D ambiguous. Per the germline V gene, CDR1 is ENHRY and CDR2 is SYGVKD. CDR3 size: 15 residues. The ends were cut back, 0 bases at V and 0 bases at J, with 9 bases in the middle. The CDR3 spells CAISESLVVSYEQYF. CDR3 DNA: TGTGCCATCAGTGAGTCGTTGGTCGTCTCCTACGAGCAGTACTTC.

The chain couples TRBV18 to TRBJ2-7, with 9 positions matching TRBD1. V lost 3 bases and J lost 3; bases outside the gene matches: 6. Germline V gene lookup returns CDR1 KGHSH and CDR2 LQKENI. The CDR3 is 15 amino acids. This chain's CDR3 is CASSPSTGGNYEQYF. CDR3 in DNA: TGTGCCAGCTCACCCTCGACAGGGGGGAACTACGAGCAGTACTTC.

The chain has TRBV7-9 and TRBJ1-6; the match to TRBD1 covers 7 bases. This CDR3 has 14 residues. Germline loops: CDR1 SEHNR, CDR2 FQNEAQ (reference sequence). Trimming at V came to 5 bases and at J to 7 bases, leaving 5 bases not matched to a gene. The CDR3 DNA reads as TGTGCCAGCAGCAGATGGGACAGCAATTCACCCCTCCACTTT. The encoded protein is CASSRWDSNSPLHF.

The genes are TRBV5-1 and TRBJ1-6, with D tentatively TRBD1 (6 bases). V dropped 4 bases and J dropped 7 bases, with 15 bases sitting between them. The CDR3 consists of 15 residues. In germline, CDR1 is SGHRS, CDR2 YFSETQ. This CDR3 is CASSPKTGLNSPLHF. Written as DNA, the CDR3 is TGCGCCAGCAGCCCAAAGACAGGTTTAAATTCACCCCTCCACTTT.

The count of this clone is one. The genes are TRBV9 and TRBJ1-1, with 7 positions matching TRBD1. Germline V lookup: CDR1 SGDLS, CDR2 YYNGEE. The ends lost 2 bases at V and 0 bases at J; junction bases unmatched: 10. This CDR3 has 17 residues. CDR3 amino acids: CASSVGWRGRVNTEAFF. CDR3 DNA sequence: TGTGCCAGCAGCGTGGGTTGGAGGGGGCGGGTGAACACTGAAGCTTTCTTT.

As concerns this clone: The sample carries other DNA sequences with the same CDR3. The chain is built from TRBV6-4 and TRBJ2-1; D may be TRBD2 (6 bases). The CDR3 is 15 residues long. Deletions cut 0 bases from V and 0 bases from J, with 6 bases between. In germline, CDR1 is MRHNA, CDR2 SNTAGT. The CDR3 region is CASSDSSGSYNEQFF. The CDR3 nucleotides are TGTGCCAGCAGTGACTCTAGCGGCTCCTACAATGAGCAGTTCTTC.

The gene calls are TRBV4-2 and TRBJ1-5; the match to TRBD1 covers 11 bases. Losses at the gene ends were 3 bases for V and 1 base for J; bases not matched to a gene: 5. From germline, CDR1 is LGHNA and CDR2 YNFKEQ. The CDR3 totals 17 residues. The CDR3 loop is CASSHGQGAGSNQPQHF. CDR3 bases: TGTGCCAGCAGCCACGGACAGGGGGCGGGCAGCAATCAGCCCCAGCATTTT.

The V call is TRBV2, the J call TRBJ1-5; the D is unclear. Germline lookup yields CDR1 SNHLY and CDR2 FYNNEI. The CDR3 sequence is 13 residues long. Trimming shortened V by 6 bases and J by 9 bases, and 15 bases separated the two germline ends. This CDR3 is CASRGGDEGPQHF. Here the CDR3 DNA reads TGTGCCAGCAGGGGCGGAGACGAGGGGCCCCAGCATTTT.

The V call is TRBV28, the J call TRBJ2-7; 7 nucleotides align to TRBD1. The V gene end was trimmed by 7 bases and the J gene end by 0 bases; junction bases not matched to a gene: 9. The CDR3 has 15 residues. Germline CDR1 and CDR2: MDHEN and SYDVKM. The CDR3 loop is CASTSPGQLSYEQYF. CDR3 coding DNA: TGTGCCAGCACTTCCCCGGGACAGCTCTCCTACGAGCAGTACTTC.

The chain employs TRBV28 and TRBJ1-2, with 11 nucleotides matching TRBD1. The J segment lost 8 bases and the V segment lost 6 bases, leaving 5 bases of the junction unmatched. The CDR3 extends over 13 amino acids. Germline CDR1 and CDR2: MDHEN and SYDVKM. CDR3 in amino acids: CASRDRGRLGYTF. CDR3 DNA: TGTGCCAGCAGGGACAGGGGGCGCCTAGGCTACACCTTC.

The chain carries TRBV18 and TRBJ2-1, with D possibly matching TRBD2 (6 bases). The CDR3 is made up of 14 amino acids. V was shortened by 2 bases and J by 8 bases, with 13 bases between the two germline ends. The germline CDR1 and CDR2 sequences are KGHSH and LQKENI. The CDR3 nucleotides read TGTGCCAGCTCACCATTAGAAGGCGGGGATGAGCAGTTCTTC. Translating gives CASSPLEGGDEQFF. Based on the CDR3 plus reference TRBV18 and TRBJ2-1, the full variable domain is NAGVMQNPRHLVRRRGQEARLRCSPMKGHSHVYWYRQLPEEGLKFMVYLQKENIIDESGMPKERFSAEFPKEGPSILRIQQVVRGDSAAYFCASSPLEGGDEQFFGPGTRLTVL.

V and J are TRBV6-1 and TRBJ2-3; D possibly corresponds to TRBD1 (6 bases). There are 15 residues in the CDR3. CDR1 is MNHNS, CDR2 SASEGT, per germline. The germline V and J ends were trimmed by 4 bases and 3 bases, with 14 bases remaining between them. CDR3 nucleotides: TGTGCCAGCAGTGTAACAGGGTTGGGTACAGATACGCAGTATTTT. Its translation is CASSVTGLGTDTQYF.

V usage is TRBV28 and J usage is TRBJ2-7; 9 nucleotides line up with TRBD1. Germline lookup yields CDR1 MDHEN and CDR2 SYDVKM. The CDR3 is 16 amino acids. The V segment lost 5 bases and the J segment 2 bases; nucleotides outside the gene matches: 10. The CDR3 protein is CASSPTGQGRTYEQYF. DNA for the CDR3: TGTGCCAGCAGTCCGACGGGACAGGGAAGGACCTACGAGCAGTACTTC.